This passage covers 10 T cell receptor beta chains from one sample sequenced in a study of identical twins. Via MiXCR, TCRdb re-called the 5' RACE reads, giving one row per CDR3 protein. Among 250,000 or so distinct CDR3 sequences listed, about 8.3% were seen once. The same data also contributed to another study, on yellow fever vaccine responses in identical twins.

Sequenced sample: CD8+ T cells sorted from blood. These receptors all stem from a woman between 18 and 29 years old in good health.

The chain carries TRBV5-6 and TRBJ2-7; D not resolved. The CDR3 sequence is 14 residues long. Per the germline V gene, CDR1 is SGHDT and CDR2 is YYEEEE. The V gene lost 4 bases and the J gene lost 1 base, with 12 bases spanning the gap. The CDR3 protein is CASSKTEQSYEQYF. CDR3 DNA sequence: TGTGCCAGCAGCAAGACGGAGCAATCCTACGAGCAGTACTTC.

This clonotype has a count of ten or more. This rearrangement joins TRBV4-2 to TRBJ1-6; 7 bases line up with TRBD1. Germline V CDR1 and CDR2: LGHNA, YNFKEQ. There are 15 residues in the CDR3. Losses at the gene ends were 1 base for V and 7 bases for J; bases not matched to a gene: 4. The CDR3 here is CASSQGQGLNSPLHF. The DNA for the CDR3 is TGTGCCAGCAGCCAAGGACAGGGATTGAATTCACCCCTCCACTTT.

CDR3 sequence reads: CASSWNERETQYF. The CDR3 DNA is TGTGCCAGCAGTTGGAATGAGAGGGAGACCCAGTACTTC. The gene calls are TRBV27 and TRBJ2-5, with D unclear. The V end was cut by 4 bases, the J end by 5 bases, with 11 bases between. Germline values: CDR1 MNHEY, CDR2 SMNVEV (reference sequence). The CDR3 consists of 13 residues.

This sequence joins TRBV6-1 and TRBJ2-2, with 9 bases lining up with TRBD1. The ends lost 6 bases at V and 2 bases at J; junction bases unmatched: 7. The CDR3 spans 16 residues. CDR1 and CDR2 from the germline V gene are MNHNS and SASEGT. The CDR3 DNA is TGTGCCAGCAGGAACCGGGACAGGGATAACACCGGGGAGCTGTTTTTT. It yields the protein CASRNRDRDNTGELFF.

This clonotype was seen many times. The V gene is TRBV29-1, the J gene TRBJ2-7; D gene ambiguous. With 4 bases removed from V and 7 bases from J, the gap between germline ends came to 14 bases. This CDR3 is built from 12 residues. The germline gives CDR1 SQVTM, CDR2 ANQGSEA. The CDR3 DNA reads as TGCAGCGTTGCCCCGGCCTCTGGTGAGCAGTACTTC. Encoded protein: CSVAPASGEQYF.

This clonotype was observed a handful of times. The rearrangement uses TRBV27 and TRBJ2-7; tentatively, D is TRBD1 or TRBD2 (5 bases each). Per germline, CDR1 MNHEY and CDR2 SMNVEV (reference sequence). CDR3 length: 14 amino acids. V was cut by 3 bases and J by 1 base, with 10 bases left in between. The CDR3: CASSFRDASYEQYF. CDR3 DNA: TGTGCCAGCAGTTTCCGGGACGCGTCCTACGAGCAGTACTTC.

This clonotype was counted many times. The chain combines TRBV4-3 with TRBJ2-7; D may be TRBD1 or TRBD2 (6 bases each). This CDR3 has 16 amino acids. Germline V gene data show CDR1 as LGHNA and CDR2 as YSLEER. Trimming shortened V by 0 bases and J by 5 bases, and 17 bases separated the two germline ends. CDR3 coding DNA: TGCGCCAGCAGCCAAGAATATCCACAGGGAGGCCACGAGCAGTACTTC. Translated, it gives CASSQEYPQGGHEQYF.

The rearrangement uses TRBV6-5 and TRBJ2-5; tentatively, D is TRBD2 (6 bases). The CDR3 spans 14 residues. CDR1 is MNHEY, CDR2 SVGAGI, per germline. Trimming left V 1 base short and J 5 bases short, with 11 bases between. As DNA, the CDR3 is TGTGCCAGCAGTTACTATTCGGGGGTTGAGACCCAGTACTTC. It is translated as CASSYYSGVETQYF.

This clonotype was seen more than once but under ten times. The chain carries TRBV12-3 or TRBV12-4 and TRBJ2-3, with TRBD2 as a possible D gene (5 bases). This CDR3 is 16 amino acids long. V lost 5 bases, J lost 2 bases, and 17 bases lay in between. CDR3 coding DNA: TGTGCCAGCAGTGGAAGTCGGGAAGAAGTCACAGATACGCAGTATTTT. Its translation is CASSGSREEVTDTQYF.

This clonotype was counted between two and nine times. V and J are TRBV6-4 and TRBJ2-1; 14 bases are a match to TRBD2. The germline V gene encodes CDR1 MRHNA and CDR2 SNTAGT. The V segment lost 4 bases and the J segment 7 bases; nucleotides outside the gene matches: 3. This CDR3 spans 15 amino acids. CDR3 nucleotides: TGTGCCAGCAGTGCAGGACTAGCGGGAGGTAATGAGCAGTTCTTC. Protein sequence: CASSAGLAGGNEQFF.